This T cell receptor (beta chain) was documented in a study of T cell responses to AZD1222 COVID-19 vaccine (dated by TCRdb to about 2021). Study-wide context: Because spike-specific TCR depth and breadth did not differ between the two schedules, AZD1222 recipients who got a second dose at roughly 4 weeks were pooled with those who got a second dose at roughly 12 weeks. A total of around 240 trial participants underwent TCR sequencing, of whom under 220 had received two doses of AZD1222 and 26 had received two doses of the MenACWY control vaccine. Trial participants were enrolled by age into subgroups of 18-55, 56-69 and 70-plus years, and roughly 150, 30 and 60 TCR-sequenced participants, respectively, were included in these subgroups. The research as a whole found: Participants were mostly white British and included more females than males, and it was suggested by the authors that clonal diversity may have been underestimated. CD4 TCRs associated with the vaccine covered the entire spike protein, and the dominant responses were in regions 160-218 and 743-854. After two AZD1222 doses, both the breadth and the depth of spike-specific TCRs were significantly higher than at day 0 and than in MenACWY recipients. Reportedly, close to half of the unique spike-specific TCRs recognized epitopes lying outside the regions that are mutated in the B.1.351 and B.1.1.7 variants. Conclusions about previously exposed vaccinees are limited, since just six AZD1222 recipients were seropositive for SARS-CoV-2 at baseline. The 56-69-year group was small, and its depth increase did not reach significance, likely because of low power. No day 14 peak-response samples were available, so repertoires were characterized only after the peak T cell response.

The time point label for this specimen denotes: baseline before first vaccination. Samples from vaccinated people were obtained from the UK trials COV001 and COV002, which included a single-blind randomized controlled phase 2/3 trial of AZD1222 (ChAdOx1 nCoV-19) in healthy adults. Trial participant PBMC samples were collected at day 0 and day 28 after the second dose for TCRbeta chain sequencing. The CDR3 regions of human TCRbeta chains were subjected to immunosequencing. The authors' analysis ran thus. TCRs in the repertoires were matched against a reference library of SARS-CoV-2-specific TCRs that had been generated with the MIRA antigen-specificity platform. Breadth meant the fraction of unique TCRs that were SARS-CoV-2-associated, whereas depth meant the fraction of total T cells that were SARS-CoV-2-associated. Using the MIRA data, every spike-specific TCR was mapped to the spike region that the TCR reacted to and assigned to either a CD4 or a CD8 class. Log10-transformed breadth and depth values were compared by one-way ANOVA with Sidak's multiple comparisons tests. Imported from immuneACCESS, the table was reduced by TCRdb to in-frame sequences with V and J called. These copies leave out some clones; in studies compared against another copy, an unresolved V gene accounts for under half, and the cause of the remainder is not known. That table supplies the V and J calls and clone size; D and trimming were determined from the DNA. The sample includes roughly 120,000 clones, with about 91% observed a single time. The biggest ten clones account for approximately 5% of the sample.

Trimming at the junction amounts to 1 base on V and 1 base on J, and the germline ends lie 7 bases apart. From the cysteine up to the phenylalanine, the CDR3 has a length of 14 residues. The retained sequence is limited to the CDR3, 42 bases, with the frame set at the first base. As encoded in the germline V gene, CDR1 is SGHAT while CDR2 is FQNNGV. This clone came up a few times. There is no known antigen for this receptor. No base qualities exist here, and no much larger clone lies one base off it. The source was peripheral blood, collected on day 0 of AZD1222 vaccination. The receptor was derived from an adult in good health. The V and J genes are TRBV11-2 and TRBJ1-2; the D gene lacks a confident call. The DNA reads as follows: TGTGCCAGCAGCTTAGGCCCCTATAACTATGGCTACACCTTC. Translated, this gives CASSLGPYNYGYTF.